This T cell receptor (beta chain) is from a study of blood T cells in healthy people across ages. A second PCR of roughly 7 to 11 cycles used a sample-barcoded 5' primer and a J-beta primer mix. TCRdb reanalysed the 5' RACE reads using MiXCR and keeps one entry per CDR3 protein. The table includes hundreds of thousands of distinct CDR3 sequences, less than 80% detected once. There are 14 residues in the CDR3. Germline V gene data show CDR1 as SNHLY and CDR2 as FYNNEI. Sequences were obtained from blood. This receptor was taken from a man aged 25-45 years in good health. The J gene is TRBJ2-4, the V gene TRBV2; 8 bases line up with TRBD1. The J call is uncertain, as TRBJ2-7 better fits the DNA end. The CDR3 region has the DNA TGTGCCAGCAGTCCGACAGGGGTGCCCTACGAGCAGTACTTC. This sequence encodes CASSPTGVPYEQYF.